The next 27 T cell receptor beta chains were all read from a single sample in a study of cytomegalovirus exposure and HLA in healthy donors. The table came from immunoSEQ multiplex PCR; TCRdb's copy has only in-frame clones and leaves some out. The sample has 130,000 or so clones, roughly nine tenths seen once. Sequencing input: PBMCs. These receptors all come from a man aged 30 to 45 in good health and CMV-seronegative.

In nucleotides, the CDR3 is TGTGCCAGCAGCGACAGCTATGGCTACACCTTC. Translated: CASSDSYGYTF. The genes are TRBV16 and TRBJ1-2, with a weak D call TRBD1 (5 bases). Germline CDR1 and CDR2: KGHSY and FQNENV. The CDR3 spans 11 residues. V dropped 5 bases and J dropped 4 bases, with 5 bases sitting between them.

This chain links TRBV4-1 with TRBJ1-1; D is perhaps TRBD1 (5 bases). The CDR3 totals 16 residues. With 3 bases removed from V and 4 bases from J, the gap between germline ends came to 18 bases. Looked up from germline, CDR1 is MGHRA and CDR2 is YSYEKL. This chain's CDR3 is CASSQEGSLRGTEAFF. CDR3 nucleotide sequence: TGCGCCAGCAGCCAGGAGGGGAGTTTAAGGGGCACTGAAGCTTTCTTT.

This chain connects TRBV7-9 to TRBJ2-7; 13 bases line up with TRBD2. The CDR3 is 15 residues long. Germline CDR1 and CDR2: SEHNR and FQNEAQ (reference sequence). V lost 2 bases, J lost 5 bases, and 3 bases stayed unmatched. CDR3 protein: CASSLPGTSGDEQYF. DNA of the CDR3: TGTGCCAGCAGCTTACCCGGGACTAGCGGGGACGAGCAGTACTTC.

This chain links TRBV9 with TRBJ2-5; 7 nucleotides line up with TRBD1. Germline loops: CDR1 SGDLS, CDR2 YYNGEE. The trim removed 3 bases at V and 5 bases at J, leaving 4 bases unmatched. CDR3 length equals 13 residues. The CDR3 nucleotides read TGTGCCAGCAGCGCAGGGGGTTGGGAGACCCAGTACTTC. This translates into CASSAGGWETQYF. Supplemented by reference TRBV9 and TRBJ2-5, the full variable domain reads DSGVTQTPKHLITATGQRVTLRCSPRSGDLSVYWYQQSLDQGLQFLIQYYNGEERAKGNILERFSAQQFPDLHSELNLSSLELGDSALYFCASSAGGWETQYFGPGTRLLVL.

The chain joins TRBV12-5 to TRBJ2-1, with 10 bases aligning to TRBD2. Per germline, CDR1 LGHNT and CDR2 FRNRAP. The V segment lost 6 bases and the J segment 4 bases; nucleotides outside the gene matches: 6. This CDR3 contains 15 residues. The chain's CDR3 is CASGSGSGGYNEQFF. The CDR3, as DNA: TGTGCTAGTGGCTCCGGTAGCGGGGGGTACAATGAGCAGTTCTTC.

The chain joins TRBV28 to TRBJ2-7, with D possibly matching TRBD1 (5 bases). V was shortened by 5 bases and J by 0 bases, with 14 bases between the two germline ends. The CDR3 runs 15 residues. Germline V gene sequence: CDR1 MDHEN, CDR2 SYDVKM. CDR3: CASSRSHRSSYEQYF. CDR3 sequence (DNA): TGTGCCAGCAGTCGCAGCCACAGGTCCTCCTACGAGCAGTACTTC.

The J gene is TRBJ2-5, the V gene TRBV5-1; TRBD1 might be the D (5 bases). V was pared by 2 bases and J by 5 bases, with 10 bases between. The CDR3 contains 13 residues. Per the germline V gene, CDR1 is SGHRS and CDR2 is YFSETQ. The CDR3 DNA follows: TGCGCCAGCAGCTTTGGACAACGGGAGACCCAGTACTTC. It translates to CASSFGQRETQYF.

This clone was observed once. V gene TRBV19 combines with J gene TRBJ1-1; maybe TRBD1 (6 bases). Germline loops: CDR1 LNHDA, CDR2 SQIVND (reference sequence). This CDR3 region has 14 residues. V lost 7 bases and J 8 bases, leaving 20 bases between the germline ends. The CDR3 nucleotides read TGTGCCAGTACCACCCCCGGGCGGGGGCAGGAAGCTTTCTTT. Its protein is CASTTPGRGQEAFF.

The chain has TRBV6-1 and TRBJ1-4; D is perhaps TRBD1 (5 bases). Trimming took off 2 bases at V and 8 bases at J, with 15 bases between the two ends. This CDR3 comprises 15 residues. In germline, CDR1 is MNHNS, CDR2 SASEGT. The CDR3 DNA follows: TGTGCCAGCAGTGAAAGGGCAGGGTGGGGAGAAAAACTGTTTTTT. This codes for CASSERAGWGEKLFF.

The sample holds many counts of this clone. CDR3 sequence: CASSPWGQGNQPQHF. Written as DNA, the CDR3 is TGTGCCAGCAGCCCGTGGGGGCAGGGCAATCAGCCCCAGCATTTT. The V call is TRBV6-1, the J call TRBJ1-5, with D possibly being TRBD1 (6 bases). With 6 bases removed from V and 2 bases from J, the gap between germline ends came to 14 bases. Germline lookup yields CDR1 MNHNS and CDR2 SASEGT. The CDR3 totals 15 residues.

The genes are TRBV29-1 and TRBJ2-1, with TRBD1 identical over 7 bases. The ends lost 4 bases at V and 10 bases at J; junction bases unmatched: 10. The CDR3 has 13 residues. Per the germline V gene, CDR1 is SQVTM and CDR2 is ANQGSEA. CDR3 nucleotide sequence: TGCAGCGTTGTCCGTGACAGGGACCGCGAGCAGTTCTTC. Protein: CSVVRDRDREQFF.

The chain employs TRBV11-1 and TRBJ1-1; TRBD1 agrees at 9 bases. Germline lookup yields CDR1 SGHAT and CDR2 FQDESV (reference sequence). The CDR3 sequence is 16 residues long. J was trimmed by 1 base and V by 0 bases; bases with no gene match: 3. In DNA form, the CDR3 reads TGTGCCAGCAGCTTAGCCATGGGACAGGGGAACACTGAAGCTTTCTTT. Protein product: CASSLAMGQGNTEAFF. Variable domain in full (rest from reference TRBV11-1 and TRBJ1-1): EAEVAQSPRYKITEKSQAVAFWCDPISGHATLYWYRQILGQGPELLVQFQDESVVDDSQLPKDRFSAERLKGVDSTLKIQPAELGDSAMYLCASSLAMGQGNTEAFFGQGTRLTVV.

This chain links TRBV11-2 with TRBJ2-7; 8 positions agree with TRBD2. This CDR3 spans 15 amino acids. Germline V gives CDR1 SGHAT, CDR2 FQNNGV. Trimming cost V 5 bases and J 5 bases; bases outside gene matches: 11. CDR3 bases: TGTGCCAGCAGCCCAATGGACGGGGGGGCCCACGAGCAGTACTTC. It translates to CASSPMDGGAHEQYF.

The chain combines TRBV6-4 with TRBJ2-2, with D maybe TRBD1 (6 bases). V lost 5 bases and J 1 base, leaving 14 bases between the germline ends. The germline CDR1 and CDR2 sequences are MRHNA and SNTAGT. The CDR3 consists of 16 residues. The CDR3 DNA reads as TGTGCCAGCAGTCCCACCGGGACAAAGAACACCGGGGAGCTGTTTTTT. Protein sequence: CASSPTGTKNTGELFF.

The gene calls are TRBV6-6 and TRBJ1-1; a possible D gene is TRBD1 (6 bases). The length of the CDR3 is 15 residues. The germline CDR1 and CDR2 sequences are MNHNY and SVGAGI (reference sequence). The V end lost 2 bases, the J end lost 3 bases, and 13 bases lay between the germline ends. The DNA of the CDR3 is TGTGCCAGCAGTTACAGGAGCAGGGGCGACACTGAAGCTTTCTTT. This codes for CASSYRSRGDTEAFF.

The J gene is TRBJ2-7, the V gene TRBV27; TRBD1 matches 9 bases. This CDR3 spans 15 amino acids. Trimming took 0 bases from V and 6 from J; bases not matched to a gene: 6. Germline values: CDR1 MNHEY, CDR2 SMNVEV (reference sequence). CDR3 region: CASSLSGQGPPEQYF. The CDR3 DNA sequence: TGTGCCAGCAGTTTATCGGGACAGGGACCGCCCGAGCAGTACTTC.

The rearrangement links TRBV19 to TRBJ1-1, with no clear D. Germline CDR1 LNHDA, CDR2 SQIVND (reference sequence). CDR3 length equals 11 residues. V shed 5 bases and J shed 11 bases, with 12 bases lying between them. The CDR3 spells CASSAPRVAFF. DNA for the CDR3: TGTGCCAGTAGTGCACCTCGAGTGGCTTTCTTT.

V and J are TRBV4-2 and TRBJ2-7; 7 nucleotides agree with TRBD2. The CDR3 has 16 amino acids. Germline CDR1 reads LGHNA; CDR2 reads YNFKEQ. V lost 0 bases, J lost 0 bases, and 5 bases stayed unmatched. CDR3 protein: CASSQEMGGYSYEQYF. The DNA for the CDR3 is TGTGCCAGCAGCCAAGAGATGGGGGGGTACTCCTACGAGCAGTACTTC.

The chain carries TRBV6-6 and TRBJ1-1; 7 bases agree with TRBD1. Germline values: CDR1 MNHNY, CDR2 SVGAGI (reference sequence). The V and J ends lost 6 bases and 8 bases, in that order; junction bases with no gene match: 6. This CDR3 is 12 amino acids long. The CDR3: CASSSQGYEAFF. DNA of the CDR3: TGTGCCAGCAGCTCACAGGGGTACGAAGCTTTCTTT.

The CDR3 region is CASSIPRGSGANVLTF. The CDR3 DNA follows: TGTGCCAGTAGTATACCCAGGGGCTCTGGGGCCAACGTCCTGACTTTC. The chain joins TRBV19 to TRBJ2-6; a weak D match, TRBD1 (6 bases). V was trimmed by 2 bases and J by 0 bases, leaving 8 bases between them. In germline, CDR1 is LNHDA, CDR2 SQIVND (reference sequence). The CDR3 is 16 amino acids.

This sequence joins TRBV18 and TRBJ2-7, with 9 bases identical to TRBD1. This CDR3 is built from 15 residues. V was clipped by 3 bases and J by 5 bases; unmatched bases: 8. Germline V gene sequence: CDR1 KGHSH, CDR2 LQKENI. The CDR3 loop reads CASSPWTGVEDEQYF. CDR3 DNA: TGTGCCAGCTCACCGTGGACAGGGGTCGAGGACGAGCAGTACTTC.

The chain employs TRBV6-5 and TRBJ2-7; TRBD1 aligns across 10 bases. This CDR3 is 14 amino acids long. The V segment lost 6 bases and the J segment 1 base; nucleotides outside the gene matches: 3. The germline V gene has CDR1 MNHEY and CDR2 SVGAGI. The CDR3 nucleotides are TGTGCCAGCAGCTCGGGACAGGGGTCCTACGAGCAGTACTTC. Its translation: CASSSGQGSYEQYF.

This chain uses TRBV13 with TRBJ1-2; 10 nucleotides line up with TRBD1. The trim removed 5 bases at V and 8 bases at J, leaving 11 bases unmatched. This CDR3 comprises 15 residues. Germline-derived CDR1 and CDR2 are PRHDT and FYEKMQ (reference sequence). The CDR3 spells CASSDTGQGDSGYTF. For the CDR3, the DNA is TGTGCCAGCAGCGACACCGGACAGGGGGATTCGGGCTACACCTTC.

J is TRBJ2-7 and V is TRBV2; D perhaps matches TRBD2 (6 bases). From germline, CDR1 is SNHLY and CDR2 FYNNEI. Trimming shortened V by 6 bases and J by 2 bases, and 11 bases separated the two germline ends. The CDR3 totals 13 residues. CDR3: CASRGGATYEQYF. The CDR3 coding sequence is TGTGCCAGCAGGGGCGGGGCGACCTACGAGCAGTACTTC.

The chain combines TRBV2 with TRBJ1-1; no reliable D call. CDR1 is SNHLY and CDR2 is FYNNEI in the germline V gene. V lost 6 bases to trimming and J lost 4 bases, with 30 bases between them. The CDR3 spans 19 residues. Written as DNA, the CDR3 is TGTGCCAGCAGCGCCCGACATGTCGTCTCTCCGGCAGTGGTCACTGAAGCTTTCTTT. It specifies CASSARHVVSPAVVTEAFF.

In its sample, this clone was seen once. The V and J genes are TRBV10-2 and TRBJ2-7, with no clear D. Per germline, CDR1 WSHSY and CDR2 SAAADI. CDR3 length: 13 residues. V gave up 1 base and J gave up 2 bases, with 6 bases separating them. The CDR3 reads CASSELSAYEQYF. The CDR3 nucleotides are TGCGCCAGCAGTGAGTTATCCGCCTACGAGCAGTACTTC.

The chain combines TRBV11-3 with TRBJ2-6, with D unclear. This CDR3 has 16 residues. The germline CDR1 and CDR2 sequences are SGHNT and YENEEA. Trimming took 4 bases from V and 1 from J, leaving 11 bases between them. CDR3 loop: CASSSPGISGANVLTF. For the CDR3, the DNA is TGTGCCAGCAGCTCTCCCGGTATATCTGGGGCCAACGTCCTGACTTTC.